Sequencing of this TCR beta chain was carried out in a study of blood T cells in healthy people across ages. Germline loops: CDR1 MNHEY, CDR2 SVGAGI. Trimming pared 6 bases from V and 5 bases from J, leaving 10 bases between. The CDR3 contains 12 residues. Sample-barcoded 5' priming and a J-beta primer mix drove a second PCR of about 7 to 11 cycles. TCRdb reanalysed the 5' RACE reads using MiXCR and keeps one entry per CDR3 protein. The sample has 1.5 million to 2 million distinct CDR3 sequences; roughly 28% are singletons. The chain has TRBV6-5 and TRBJ2-5; D not certain. Material for sequencing was blood. The sequence came from a woman aged 25 to 39 in good health. The CDR3 DNA sequence: TGTGCCAGCAGACATACGACGGAGACCCAGTACTTC. Protein product: CASRHTTETQYF.